The 2 T cell receptor beta chains below come from one sample, sequenced in a study of cytomegalovirus exposure and HLA in healthy donors. 60 Vbeta and 13 Jbeta primers were used in PCR. The assay was immunoSEQ multiplex PCR, and TCRdb's table has in-frame clones only and misses some. The profile shows approximately 190,000 clones, 65% to 85% of them singletons. Sequencing used PBMCs. The origin of the receptors is a man between 35 and 55 years old in good health and CMV-seropositive.

Concerning this clone itself: This specimen includes other DNA sequences encoding the same CDR3. The chain carries TRBV5-1 and TRBJ2-2, with a weak D call TRBD1 (5 bases). The CDR3 spans 15 residues. V was clipped by 0 bases and J by 2 bases, with 8 bases between them. Germline CDR1 and CDR2: SGHRS and YFSETQ. CDR3 bases: TGCGCCAGCAGCTTGGGGCAGGGTAACACCGGGGAGCTGTTTTTT. It yields the protein CASSLGQGNTGELFF.

The chain joins TRBV28 to TRBJ2-7; D may be TRBD2 (6 bases). CDR1 MDHEN and CDR2 SYDVKM come from the germline V gene. The V end was cut by 6 bases, the J end by 7 bases, with 25 bases between. This CDR3 spans 16 amino acids. The CDR3 DNA is TGTGCCAGCAGCGAAACCGGGACTGGGGATAAAGGGGAGCAGTACTTC. It codes for CASSETGTGDKGEQYF.